The 26 T cell receptor beta chains below come from one sample, sequenced in a study of shared clonotypes between healthy human individuals. Terminally differentiated effector memory CD45RA+ cells were left out of the naive CD8 fraction, which was CD45RO-negative and positively selected for CCR7. Profiled with immunoSEQ multiplex PCR; TCRdb holds only in-frame clones, not every one. The profile covers around 2.1 million clones, with 90% to 95% appearing a single time and roughly 1.8% taken by the ten largest. Sequenced material: naive CD8+ T cells from PBMCs. These receptors originate from a man aged 18 to 29 in good health. Some clones in this sample may be carry-over from other donors' samples.

The rearrangement links TRBV2 to TRBJ2-1; TRBD2 agrees at 8 bases. Germline CDR1 reads SNHLY; CDR2 reads FYNNEI. The CDR3 loop spans 16 amino acids. Trimming took 6 bases from V and 0 from J; bases not matched to a gene: 7. Here the CDR3 DNA reads TGTGCCAGCAGAGTCCGCGGGGGGTCCTCCTACAATGAGCAGTTCTTC. Residues: CASRVRGGSSYNEQFF.

The rearrangement joins TRBV27 to TRBJ1-5; D not resolved. Trimming shortened V by 7 bases and J by 6 bases, and 10 bases separated the two germline ends. This CDR3 is 12 amino acids long. Germline V lookup: CDR1 MNHEY, CDR2 SMNVEV (reference sequence). Here the CDR3 DNA reads TGTGCCAGCACCCTCTGGGGTCAGCCCCAGCATTTT. Its translation: CASTLWGQPQHF.

The J gene is TRBJ2-2, the V gene TRBV10-3; the D is unclear. The CDR3 has 13 residues. V was shortened by 2 bases and J by 5 bases, with 6 bases between the two germline ends. Germline V gives CDR1 ENHRY, CDR2 SYGVKD. This CDR3 is CAISETTTGELFF. The CDR3 bases are TGTGCCATCAGTGAGACCACTACCGGGGAGCTGTTTTTT.

The chain joins TRBV11-3 to TRBJ2-3; D is perhaps TRBD1 or TRBD2 (7 bases each). Germline assignment: CDR1 SGHNT and CDR2 YENEEA. V shed 7 bases and J shed 6 bases, with 23 bases lying between them. This CDR3 has 16 residues. CDR3 sequence: CASTRSWEGALDTQYF. CDR3 DNA sequence: TGTGCCAGCACCCGATCATGGGAGGGGGCTTTGGATACGCAGTATTTT.

The chain carries TRBV7-9 and TRBJ2-2; D remains unclear. This CDR3 region has 15 residues. From germline, CDR1 is SEHNR and CDR2 FQNEAQ (reference sequence). V shed 0 bases and J shed 3 bases, with 8 bases lying between them. CDR3 sequence: CASSLAPLDTGELFF. DNA for the CDR3: TGTGCCAGCAGCTTAGCACCCCTCGACACCGGGGAGCTGTTTTTT.

V and J are TRBV4-1 and TRBJ2-5; 8 bases agree with TRBD2. CDR3 size: 15 residues. V lost 0 bases, J lost 3 bases, and 3 bases stayed unmatched. The germline gives CDR1 MGHRA, CDR2 YSYEKL. For the CDR3, the DNA is TGCGCCAGCAGCCAAGAACTAGCGGTTAAAGAGACCCAGTACTTC. Protein product: CASSQELAVKETQYF.

The chain couples TRBV7-9 to TRBJ2-2, with a tentative D call TRBD2 (5 bases). Trimming removed 1 base at V and 5 bases at J, with 20 bases between. The CDR3 contains 18 residues. Germline CDR1 is SEHNR and CDR2 is FQNEAQ (reference sequence). CDR3 coding DNA: TGTGCCAGCAGCTTAGACTGGGCGCCCCCGGAGGATACCGGGGAGCTGTTTTTT. Translating gives CASSLDWAPPEDTGELFF.

This chain links TRBV5-5 with TRBJ2-7; TRBD1 might be the D (6 bases). In germline, CDR1 is SGHKS, CDR2 YYEKEE (reference sequence). CDR3 size: 15 residues. Between the trimmed V and J ends, which lost 4 bases and 0 bases, there was a span of 14 bases. The CDR3 DNA reads as TGTGCCAGCAGCGTCCGGGACACTAGCTCCTACGAGCAGTACTTC. It yields the protein CASSVRDTSSYEQYF.

The V gene is TRBV27, the J gene TRBJ2-7; 8 bases are a match to TRBD2. The CDR3 extends over 14 amino acids. With 4 bases clipped from V and 5 bases from J, the junction kept 7 bases outside the gene matches. CDR1 and CDR2 (germline): MNHEY, SMNVEV (reference sequence). The CDR3: CASSSSGSVHEQYF. The DNA of the CDR3 is TGTGCCAGCAGTTCCAGCGGGAGTGTCCACGAGCAGTACTTC.

Here the CDR3 reads CASSTLVMNTEAFF. CDR3 sequence (DNA): TGTGCCAGCAGTACCCTGGTTATGAACACTGAAGCTTTCTTT. This chain connects TRBV6-6 to TRBJ1-1; no definite D call. The length of the CDR3 is 14 residues. Germline V gene sequence: CDR1 MNHNY, CDR2 SVGAGI (reference sequence). V was trimmed by 5 bases and J by 0 bases, leaving 10 bases between them.

As to this clone: The same CDR3 also results from other DNA sequences found in this sample. The CDR3 region is CASSPEGYGYTF. CDR3 nucleotides: TGTGCCAGCAGCCCGGAAGGATATGGCTACACCTTC. This chain links TRBV5-6 with TRBJ1-2; D is ambiguous. The CDR3 has 12 residues. Germline assignment: CDR1 SGHDT and CDR2 YYEEEE. V was clipped by 4 bases and J by 5 bases, with 9 bases between them.

This chain connects TRBV9 to TRBJ1-2; 8 positions agree with TRBD1. The V segment lost 3 bases and the J segment 8 bases; nucleotides outside the gene matches: 12. Per germline, CDR1 SGDLS and CDR2 YYNGEE. This CDR3 is built from 15 residues. The DNA for the CDR3 is TGTGCCAGCAGCGATGGACAGGGAGTTGTGAGGGGCTACACCTTC. Amino acids: CASSDGQGVVRGYTF.

The V call is TRBV2, the J call TRBJ1-1, with TRBD1 matching over 7 bases. CDR1 is SNHLY and CDR2 is FYNNEI in the germline V gene. V shed 2 bases, J shed 0 bases, and the junction held 9 bases outside the gene matches. The CDR3 is 17 residues long. The CDR3 loop is CASSESKDRSLNTEAFF. In nucleotides, the CDR3 is TGTGCCAGCAGTGAAAGCAAGGACAGGAGTTTGAACACTGAAGCTTTCTTT.

The rearrangement links TRBV9 to TRBJ1-2; 7 bases are shared with TRBD1. The length of the CDR3 is 16 residues. The J segment lost 1 base and the V segment lost 0 bases, leaving 6 bases of the junction unmatched. Germline assignment: CDR1 SGDLS and CDR2 YYNGEE. CDR3 region: CASSVAGGRINYGYTF. The DNA of the CDR3 is TGTGCCAGCAGCGTAGCAGGGGGGAGGATTAACTATGGCTACACCTTC. Supplemented by reference TRBV9 and TRBJ1-2, the full variable domain reads DSGVTQTPKHLITATGQRVTLRCSPRSGDLSVYWYQQSLDQGLQFLIQYYNGEERAKGNILERFSAQQFPDLHSELNLSSLELGDSALYFCASSVAGGRINYGYTFGSGTRLTVV.

The rearrangement uses TRBV28 and TRBJ2-3, with D possibly being TRBD1 (6 bases). With 6 bases removed from V and 6 bases from J, the gap between germline ends came to 19 bases. Germline V lookup: CDR1 MDHEN, CDR2 SYDVKM. CDR3 size: 15 residues. The CDR3 DNA sequence: TGTGCCAGCAGCGCAGGGGCCGTATCTTGGGATACGCAGTATTTT. This gives the protein CASSAGAVSWDTQYF.

The chain recombines TRBV15 with TRBJ2-1, with D possibly being TRBD1 or TRBD2 (5 bases each). The CDR3 runs to 16 residues. V was cut by 3 bases and J by 4 bases, with 16 bases left in between. CDR1 and CDR2 (germline): LNHNV, YYDKDF (reference sequence). For the CDR3, the DNA is TGTGCCACCAGCAGGGGGGTGCAGGGCATATACAATGAGCAGTTCTTC. Its protein is CATSRGVQGIYNEQFF.

The chain is built from TRBV5-5 and TRBJ2-7; 8 nucleotides agree with TRBD2. There are 17 residues in the CDR3. The ends lost 4 bases at V and 4 bases at J; junction bases unmatched: 16. The germline V gene has CDR1 SGHKS and CDR2 YYEKEE (reference sequence). The CDR3 DNA reads as TGTGCCAGCAGCCGAAGCCTTACTAGCGGAGACAGTTACGAGCAGTACTTC. Amino acids: CASSRSLTSGDSYEQYF.

The gene calls are TRBV28 and TRBJ2-3, with 8 bases aligning to TRBD2. CDR1 and CDR2 from the germline V gene are MDHEN and SYDVKM. The CDR3 has 19 amino acids. Losses at the gene ends were 3 bases for V and 6 bases for J; bases not matched to a gene: 20. As DNA, the CDR3 is TGTGCCAGCAGTTTCCCGCCCCCCGATGGGTCGGGAGGGCCTGATACGCAGTATTTT. Amino acids: CASSFPPPDGSGGPDTQYF. Using reference TRBV28 and TRBJ2-3 for the parts outside the CDR3, the full variable domain is DVKVTQSSRYLVKRTGEKVFLECVQDMDHENMFWYRQDPGLGLRLIYFSYDVKMKEKGDIPEGYSVSREKKERFSLILESASTNQTSMYLCASSFPPPDGSGGPDTQYFGPGTRLTVL.

The gene calls are TRBV28 and TRBJ2-7, with D hard to call. The length of the CDR3 is 15 residues. The V end lost 7 bases, the J end lost 4 bases, and 20 bases lay between the germline ends. Germline V gene sequence: CDR1 MDHEN, CDR2 SYDVKM. The CDR3 loop is CASKGSRAFPYEQYF. The CDR3, as DNA: TGTGCCAGCAAGGGAAGTCGAGCATTTCCTTACGAGCAGTACTTC.

The V call is TRBV7-8, the J call TRBJ2-7; D is uncertain. V lost 2 bases and J lost 7, with 15 bases in between. Germline V CDR1 and CDR2: SGHVS, FQNEAQ. This CDR3 has 14 amino acids. The CDR3 here is CASSLPAGLREQYF. The CDR3 DNA follows: TGTGCCAGCAGCTTACCGGCCGGTCTCCGGGAGCAGTACTTC.

V gene TRBV4-3 combines with J gene TRBJ2-5; D perhaps matches TRBD1 (6 bases). V shed 1 base and J shed 5 bases, with 20 bases lying between them. From germline, CDR1 is LGHNA and CDR2 YSLEER. This CDR3 has 17 amino acids. The CDR3 region has the DNA TGCGCCAGCAGCCAAGGATTGCCCCGGACAGTCGGGGAGACCCAGTACTTC. Protein sequence: CASSQGLPRTVGETQYF.

This clone has only one observation. The rearrangement joins TRBV6-5 to TRBJ2-2; D gene unclear. The V end was cut by 0 bases, the J end by 7 bases, with 12 bases between. The CDR3 runs 15 residues. In germline, CDR1 is MNHEY, CDR2 SVGAGI. The CDR3 DNA is TGTGCCAGCAGTTACTCGGCAGTCCCGTACGGGGAGCTGTTTTTT. Translation gives CASSYSAVPYGELFF.

The chain combines TRBV6-6 with TRBJ2-1; D is tentatively TRBD1 or TRBD2 (6 bases each). V lost 2 bases and J lost 8, with 10 bases in between. The germline CDR1 and CDR2 sequences are MNHNY and SVGAGI (reference sequence). The CDR3 totals 13 residues. The CDR3 nucleotides read TGTGCCAGCAGTTACCCCGGGGGCGATGAGCAGTTCTTC. Residues: CASSYPGGDEQFF.

The chain employs TRBV4-3 and TRBJ1-1; weak D call: TRBD1 (6 bases). The CDR3 contains 15 residues. Trimming shortened V by 0 bases and J by 4 bases, and 12 bases separated the two germline ends. Germline-derived CDR1 and CDR2 are LGHNA and YSLEER. The CDR3 here is CASSQDWGASTEAFF. DNA for the CDR3: TGCGCCAGCAGCCAAGATTGGGGGGCCAGCACTGAAGCTTTCTTT.

This chain links TRBV11-2 with TRBJ2-3; 11 bases fit TRBD2. The CDR3 has 14 residues. Per germline, CDR1 SGHAT and CDR2 FQNNGV. Germline trimming cut 3 bases from V and 6 bases from J; bases unmatched to any gene: 2. CDR3 nucleotide sequence: TGTGCCAGCAGCTTTAGCGGGAGGGCGGATACGCAGTATTTT. It translates to CASSFSGRADTQYF.

This sequence joins TRBV11-2 and TRBJ1-2, with D maybe TRBD1 (6 bases). Trimming left V 1 base short and J 4 bases short, with 25 bases between. The CDR3 consists of 19 residues. CDR1 is SGHAT, CDR2 FQNNGV, per germline. The CDR3 nucleotides are TGTGCCAGCAGCTTAGGGCCCAACCCGATGGCCAGGGGATTCTATGGCTACACCTTC. It yields the protein CASSLGPNPMARGFYGYTF.